This T cell receptor (beta chain) was sequenced for a study of beta chain features in type 1 diabetes. General study points: Overrepresentation of cells with high TCR expression could result from cDNA sequencing.

This clone was seen a handful of times. Its specificity is unknown. Expressed TCRB transcripts got sequenced, as all isolated RNA was reverse transcribed. Produced via immunoSEQ multiplex PCR; TCRdb's table is partial and in-frame only. The sample yields roughly 500,000 clones, about 10% seen once. Sorting of CD4+ naive, central memory, regulatory and stem cell-like memory cells was performed via CD45RO/CCR7/CD25/CD127/CD95/CD27. Over 95% purity was reached by all sorted populations. The CDR3 is made up of 17 amino acids. Germline CDR1 reads MGHRA; CDR2 reads YSYEKL. Trimming at V came to 2 bases and at J to 4 bases, leaving 11 bases not matched to a gene.

Sequencing was performed on naive CD4+ T cells from blood. The chain carries TRBV4-1 and TRBJ1-2; 9 nucleotides align to TRBD1. The origin of this receptor is a woman under 30 in good health. The CDR3 DNA sequence: TGCGCCAGCAGCCAAACATTTCGGGACAGGGAAGTCTATGGCTACACCTTC. Translating gives CASSQTFRDREVYGYTF.